This passage covers 23 T cell receptor beta chains from one sample sequenced in a study of T-cell memory formation after mild COVID-19. TCRdb redid the calling of the 5' RACE reads with MiXCR, one entry per CDR3 protein. The data show under 150,000 distinct CDR3 sequences, more than 15% seen once. The sequenced sample consisted of PBMCs or a T cell subset sorted from them (not recorded which). These receptors all stem from an adult woman who had mild COVID-19 (a few samples of this study predate the infection). Cell type and time point are not known.

The V and J genes are TRBV7-8 and TRBJ1-4; unclear D gene. This CDR3 is built from 15 residues. V gave up 5 bases and J gave up 6 bases, with 16 bases separating them. The germline CDR1 and CDR2 sequences are SGHVS and FQNEAQ. The CDR3 sequence is CASSPATEKDEKLFF. The CDR3 DNA is TGTGCCAGCAGCCCCGCCACAGAGAAAGATGAAAAACTGTTTTTT.

This clonotype came up a few times. The V gene is TRBV5-1, the J gene TRBJ2-4; D is undetermined. CDR3 size: 14 residues. V lost 0 bases, J lost 7 bases, and 11 bases lay in between. Per germline, CDR1 SGHRS and CDR2 YFSETQ. The CDR3, as DNA: TGCGCCAGCAGCTTGGCCTGGGCTACCAACATTCAGTACTTC. Translation: CASSLAWATNIQYF.

This clonotype appeared once. The chain carries TRBV12-3 or TRBV12-4 and TRBJ2-7; TRBD1 might be the D (6 bases). V was shortened by 7 bases and J by 0 bases, with 13 bases between the two germline ends. The length of the CDR3 is 14 residues. In DNA form, the CDR3 reads TGTGCCAGCAACAGAGGGGGACACTCCTACGAGCAGTACTTC. It specifies CASNRGGHSYEQYF.

V gene TRBV20-1 combines with J gene TRBJ2-3; 7 bases align to TRBD1. The CDR3 contains 15 residues. In germline, CDR1 is DFQATT, CDR2 SNEGSKA (reference sequence). Unmatched junction bases numbered 4, after V lost 1 base and J lost 0 bases. CDR3 sequence reads: CSARAGTASTDTQYF. The DNA for the CDR3 is TGCAGTGCTAGAGCCGGGACAGCTAGCACAGATACGCAGTATTTT.

This clonotype has just a few counts. The V call is TRBV30, the J call TRBJ1-5; 8 positions agree with TRBD1. Trimming at V came to 3 bases and at J to 7 bases, leaving 17 bases not matched to a gene. CDR1 is GTSNPN, CDR2 SVGIG, per germline (reference sequence). The CDR3 totals 17 residues. The CDR3 DNA is TGTGCCTGGAGCGTTGAAGGACAGGGAAGGGGAGGGCAGCCCCAGCATTTT. It codes for CAWSVEGQGRGGQPQHF.

This chain uses TRBV5-8 with TRBJ2-7; D is unclear. Germline V gene sequence: CDR1 SGHTS, CDR2 YDEGEE. V lost 0 bases to trimming and J lost 3 bases, with 10 bases between them. The CDR3 is made up of 14 amino acids. The CDR3 nucleotides are TGTGCCAGCAGCTTGGGCTCCCATATCTACGAGCAGTACTTC. As protein: CASSLGSHIYEQYF.

This clonotype was recorded a few times. V usage is TRBV12-3 or TRBV12-4 and J usage is TRBJ2-1; D not resolved. Trimming removed 7 bases from V and 4 bases from J, with 2 bases in between. The CDR3 is 10 residues long. The CDR3: CASKYNEQFF. The CDR3 DNA reads as TGTGCCAGCAAGTACAATGAGCAGTTCTTC.

The rearrangement links TRBV4-1 to TRBJ2-2; 7 nucleotides match TRBD1. This CDR3 contains 11 residues. The germline V gene encodes CDR1 MGHRA and CDR2 YSYEKL. V shed 11 bases and J 6 bases; nucleotides not matched to a gene: 3. CDR3 coding DNA: TGCGCCGCCAGGGGGTCCGGGGAGCTGTTTTTT. This translates into CAARGSGELFF.

The gene calls are TRBV7-3 and TRBJ2-1; 7 bases fit TRBD1. V shed 5 bases, J shed 6 bases, and the junction held 10 bases outside the gene matches. The CDR3 spans 15 residues. CDR1 is SGHTA, CDR2 FQGTGA, per germline. The CDR3 DNA is TGTGCCAGCAGCCCTTACGGGACAGAGAGCAATGAGCAGTTCTTC. The encoded protein is CASSPYGTESNEQFF.

The chain is built from TRBV2 and TRBJ1-2; 7 bases agree with TRBD1. The germline V gene has CDR1 SNHLY and CDR2 FYNNEI. V dropped 5 bases and J dropped 3; count of bases not matched to a gene: 15. The CDR3 spans 17 residues. This CDR3 reads CASSYKEGAPLDYGYTF. Written as DNA, the CDR3 is TGTGCCAGCAGTTACAAAGAGGGGGCCCCATTGGACTATGGCTACACCTTC.

The genes are TRBV7-9 and TRBJ1-2; TRBD1 matches at 7 bases. CDR1 and CDR2 from the germline V gene are SEHNR and FQNEAQ (reference sequence). The length of the CDR3 is 14 residues. V was clipped by 7 bases and J by 8 bases; unmatched bases: 13. The CDR3 coding sequence is TGTGCCAGCAACCCCATTGAGGGGGCCAGCGGCTACACCTTC. As protein: CASNPIEGASGYTF. The full variable domain, completed using reference TRBV7-9 and TRBJ1-2, is DTGVSQNPRHKITKRGQNVTFRCDPISEHNRLYWYRQTLGQGPEFLTYFQNEAQLEKSRLLSDRFSAERPKGSFSTLEIQRTEQGDSAMYLCASNPIEGASGYTFGSGTRLTVV.

This clonotype was seen just once. Its ends do not fully match the called genes, so a read error is possible. The chain is built from TRBV14 and TRBJ2-6, with 11 bases aligning to TRBD1. Germline V lookup: CDR1 SGHDN, CDR2 FVKESK. This CDR3 region has 18 residues. The CDR3 protein is CASSPLDRGRTGANLLTF. CDR3 DNA: TGTGCCAGCAGCCCGTTGGACAGGGGGCGTACTGGGGCCAACCTCCTGACTTTC. Supplemented by reference TRBV14 and TRBJ2-6, the full variable domain reads EAGVTQFPSHSVIEKGQTVTLRCDPISGHDNLYWYRRVMGKEIKFLLHFVKESKQDESGMPNNRFLAERTGGTYSTLKVQPAELEDSGVYFCASSPLDRGRTGANLLTFGAGSRLTVL.

This clonotype was picked up one time. The V gene is TRBV5-1, the J gene TRBJ1-2, with 9 bases that match TRBD1. The V gene end was trimmed by 5 bases and the J gene end by 4 bases; junction bases not matched to a gene: 9. The CDR3 runs 15 residues. In germline, CDR1 is SGHRS, CDR2 YFSETQ. CDR3 coding DNA: TGCGCCAGCAGACCGGGACAGGGTTATACCTATGGCTACACCTTC. Translation: CASRPGQGYTYGYTF.

The V and J genes are TRBV18 and TRBJ2-5; D is uncertain. The CDR3 is 12 amino acids. The V gene lost 6 bases and the J gene lost 5 bases, with 10 bases spanning the gap. CDR1 is KGHSH and CDR2 is LQKENI in the germline V gene. CDR3 in amino acids: CASSPRTETQYF. CDR3 coding DNA: TGTGCCAGCTCCCCCCGGACCGAGACCCAGTACTTC.

The chain recombines TRBV12-3 or TRBV12-4 with TRBJ1-5; no definite D call. This CDR3 has 14 residues. The ends were cut back, 6 bases at V and 0 bases at J, with 9 bases in the middle. The CDR3 region is CASSRHSSNQPQHF. DNA for the CDR3: TGTGCCAGCAGCCGACACAGTAGCAATCAGCCCCAGCATTTT.

This clonotype appeared a few times. The chain combines TRBV5-1 with TRBJ1-1, with 9 bases lining up with TRBD1. Germline V gene data show CDR1 as SGHRS and CDR2 as YFSETQ. There are 16 residues in the CDR3. Trimming cost V 2 bases and J 1 base; bases outside gene matches: 6. The CDR3 DNA is TGCGCCAGCAGCTTCAGTCCGGGACAGGGGAACACTGAAGCTTTCTTT. Amino acids: CASSFSPGQGNTEAFF.

The chain carries TRBV7-9 and TRBJ2-1, with 11 bases aligning to TRBD2. The CDR3 loop spans 15 amino acids. Per the germline V gene, CDR1 is SEHNR and CDR2 is FQNEAQ (reference sequence). V was clipped by 7 bases and J by 10 bases; unmatched bases: 12. The CDR3 loop reads CASTPITRLAGEQFF. The DNA for the CDR3 is TGTGCCAGCACCCCGATAACTCGACTAGCGGGGGAGCAGTTCTTC.

Many counts were recorded for this clonotype. The chain links TRBV29-1 to TRBJ2-7; D perhaps matches TRBD2 (6 bases). The V gene lost 4 bases and the J gene lost 0 bases, with 10 bases spanning the gap. The CDR3 has 13 residues. CDR1 is SQVTM, CDR2 ANQGSEA, per germline. This chain's CDR3 is CSVGLANSYEQYF. The CDR3 bases are TGCAGCGTTGGCCTAGCGAACTCCTACGAGCAGTACTTC.

This clonotype was seen a single time. This chain joins TRBV7-7 and TRBJ1-2; a weak D match, TRBD1 (5 bases). This CDR3 is 20 amino acids long. CDR1 is SSHAT and CDR2 is FNYEAQ in the germline V gene (reference sequence). Trimming cost V 7 bases and J 3 bases, with 33 bases left between them. The CDR3 loop reads CASNLTPGFTGGLWDYGYTF. The CDR3 coding sequence is TGTGCCAGCAACTTGACCCCGGGCTTTACAGGCGGGTTGTGGGACTATGGCTACACCTTC.

This clonotype was observed a few times. J is TRBJ2-1 and V is TRBV4-1; 11 positions match TRBD2. Germline V gene lookup returns CDR1 MGHRA and CDR2 YSYEKL. Trimming at V came to 3 bases and at J to 3 bases, leaving 1 base not matched to a gene. The CDR3 has 15 residues. CDR3 protein: CASSQGLADYNEQFF. The DNA for the CDR3 is TGCGCCAGCAGCCAGGGACTAGCGGACTACAATGAGCAGTTCTTC.

This clonotype was observed a few times. The chain is built from TRBV13 and TRBJ2-7, with 8 bases that match TRBD2. This CDR3 region has 14 residues. With 2 bases clipped from V and 6 bases from J, the junction kept 6 bases outside the gene matches. Germline V gives CDR1 PRHDT, CDR2 FYEKMQ (reference sequence). DNA of the CDR3: TGTGCCAGCAGCTTAACCGGGGGGGGCGGCGAGCAGTACTTC. Its translation is CASSLTGGGGEQYF.

This clonotype showed up just a few times. V and J are TRBV6-5 and TRBJ2-3; 9 bases are shared with TRBD1. V lost 2 bases, J lost 5 bases, and 8 bases stayed unmatched. CDR1 MNHEY and CDR2 SVGAGI come from the germline V gene. The CDR3 contains 16 residues. CDR3 residues: CASSYDRDRVGDTQYF. As DNA, the CDR3 is TGTGCCAGCAGTTACGACCGGGACAGGGTAGGAGATACGCAGTATTTT.

V and J are TRBV5-4 and TRBJ2-5; 11 bases align to TRBD1. The CDR3 spans 14 residues. J was trimmed by 5 bases and V by 4 bases; bases with no gene match: 4. Germline V lookup: CDR1 SGHNT, CDR2 YYREEE (reference sequence). The CDR3 nucleotides read TGTGCCAGCAGCAGGGACAGGGGGTCGGAGACCCAGTACTTC. Protein product: CASSRDRGSETQYF.